A selection of T cell receptor beta chains follows, all from one sample in a study of blood T cell repertoires in COVID-19. Sequenced by immunoSEQ multiplex PCR; TCRdb stores in-frame clones only, minus some. The top ten clones hold less than 9.5% of a sample with 250,000 to 350,000 clones, about 90% of them seen once. Sequencing input: peripheral blood. Receptor source: a woman in her forties or fifties who had recovered from COVID-19. Each CDR3 is given with its conserved first and last residue. The order of the fields is V gene, J gene, CDR3 protein.

v_call: TRBV24-1; j_call: TRBJ1-2; cdr3_aa: CATSERGWNGYTF
v_call: TRBV9; j_call: TRBJ2-1; cdr3_aa: CASSPGLAGHGEQFF
v_call: TRBV28; j_call: TRBJ1-6; cdr3_aa: CASSPDRGVSPLHF
v_call: TRBV6-5; j_call: TRBJ2-1; cdr3_aa: CASSSGRVNEQFF
v_call: TRBV2; j_call: TRBJ1-6; cdr3_aa: CASSEDTSALHF
v_call: TRBV15; j_call: TRBJ1-1; cdr3_aa: CATSREPRDTSEAFF
v_call: TRBV12-3/TRBV12-4; j_call: TRBJ1-5; cdr3_aa: CASTYRGQPQHF
v_call: TRBV4-3; j_call: TRBJ1-2; cdr3_aa: CASSQALGWTGVGYTF
v_call: TRBV15; j_call: TRBJ2-7; cdr3_aa: CATSRGMGGDHEQYF
v_call: TRBV10-3; j_call: TRBJ1-2; cdr3_aa: CAISEEPAIYGYTF
v_call: TRBV28; j_call: TRBJ2-1; cdr3_aa: CASSLAGGSYNEQFF
v_call: TRBV6-5; j_call: TRBJ1-2; cdr3_aa: CASRQGARGYTF
v_call: TRBV5-5; j_call: TRBJ2-7; cdr3_aa: CASSLRFGGSPYEQYF
v_call: TRBV27; j_call: TRBJ2-5; cdr3_aa: CASSFSGSRETQYF
v_call: TRBV10-3; j_call: TRBJ1-3; cdr3_aa: CAISDPGGSGGGNTIYF
v_call: TRBV15; j_call: TRBJ1-6; cdr3_aa: CATSSTRGSPLHF
v_call: TRBV6-2/TRBV6-3; j_call: TRBJ2-5; cdr3_aa: CASSLGGGPGETQYF
v_call: TRBV30; j_call: TRBJ2-4; cdr3_aa: CAWGQENIQYF
v_call: TRBV19; j_call: TRBJ2-7; cdr3_aa: CASSRQRSSYEQYF
v_call: TRBV6-5; j_call: TRBJ1-1; cdr3_aa: CASSYSRGINTEAFF
v_call: TRBV5-5; j_call: TRBJ2-1; cdr3_aa: CASSLSTSGDNEQFF